Below are 16 T cell receptor beta chains sequenced from a single sample in a study of post-analysis software for immune sequencing data. Study observations and caveats: Controls had lower frequencies than patients of 4 or 5 TRBV segments, which included TRBV5-6, TRBV5-1 and TRBV20-1.

Presence of unique molecular identifiers characterized the TCR beta cDNA libraries. MiXCR, applied by TCRdb to the PCR reads, yields one record per CDR3 protein. The table lists around 400,000 distinct CDR3 sequences, 39% of them singletons, with approximately 7.6% in the top ten. Their specific antigens are unknown. Sequencing used blood. Receptor source: a girl aged 2-9 years with multiple sclerosis.

The V and J genes are TRBV5-1 and TRBJ2-5; TRBD1 is a possible D gene (5 bases). With the DNA end fitting TRBJ2-7 better, the J assignment may be wrong. This CDR3 is built from 13 residues. Germline V gives CDR1 SGHRS, CDR2 YFSETQ. This CDR3 reads CASRSRNRYEQYF. For the CDR3, the DNA is TGCGCCAGCCGCTCCCGTAACAGGTACGAGCAGTACTTC.

This clonotype was detected only a few times. The chain carries TRBV4-3 and TRBJ1-4; TRBD1 agrees at 9 bases. Germline CDR1 is LGHNA and CDR2 is YSLEER. J gave up 4 bases and V 0 bases, and 3 bases lay outside the gene matches. There are 16 residues in the CDR3. For the CDR3, the DNA is TGCGCCAGCAGCCAAGACGACAGGGGGGTTAATGAAAAACTGTTTTTT. Amino acid sequence: CASSQDDRGVNEKLFF.

The chain is built from TRBV3-1 and TRBJ1-2; a weak D match, TRBD1 (6 bases). The CDR3 covers 14 residues. V was shortened by 4 bases and J by 2 bases, with 11 bases between the two germline ends. CDR1 is LGHDT, CDR2 YNNKEL, per germline (reference sequence). CDR3 sequence reads: CASSPRTANYGYTF. The CDR3 bases are TGTGCCAGCAGCCCCCGGACAGCAAACTATGGCTACACCTTC.

Only one count was recorded for this clonotype. This chain uses TRBV6-2 or TRBV6-3 with TRBJ2-3; the match to TRBD1 covers 9 bases. V lost 6 bases to trimming and J lost 0 bases; unmatched junction nucleotides: 4. The CDR3 runs to 15 residues. CDR1 and CDR2 (germline): MNHEY, SVGEGT. CDR3: CASRRDRASTDTQYF. For the CDR3, the DNA is TGTGCCAGCAGGCGGGACAGGGCTAGCACAGATACGCAGTATTTT.

This clonotype has a handful of counts. The V and J genes are TRBV20-1 and TRBJ2-7, with TRBD2 matching over 13 bases. The CDR3 consists of 15 residues. V shed 3 bases and J 0 bases; nucleotides not matched to a gene: 2. Germline CDR1 DFQATT, CDR2 SNEGSKA (reference sequence). In DNA, the CDR3 is TGCAGTGCTAGGGGACTAGCGGGGTTCTCCTACGAGCAGTACTTC. It translates to CSARGLAGFSYEQYF.

This clonotype was detected only a few times. The chain is built from TRBV27 and TRBJ2-1; D is perhaps TRBD2 (6 bases). The CDR3 spans 14 residues. Germline-derived CDR1 and CDR2 are MNHEY and SMNVEV (reference sequence). V was cut by 9 bases and J by 2 bases, with 14 bases left in between. The CDR3 coding sequence is TGTGCCAGTAAGTTAGGACTACCCTACAATGAGCAGTTCTTC. Translating it yields CASKLGLPYNEQFF.

This rearrangement joins TRBV20-1 to TRBJ1-6; D not resolved. Between the trimmed V and J ends, which lost 6 bases and 4 bases, there was a span of 22 bases. CDR1 and CDR2 from the germline V gene are DFQATT and SNEGSKA (reference sequence). CDR3 length: 17 amino acids. CDR3 region: CSAQHPVGGPYNSPLHF. The CDR3 DNA follows: TGCAGTGCGCAGCACCCGGTGGGCGGACCATATAATTCACCCCTCCACTTT.

This sequence joins TRBV29-1 and TRBJ2-7, with D maybe TRBD1 (6 bases). Trimming pared 1 base from V and 9 bases from J, leaving 10 bases between. The germline gives CDR1 SQVTM, CDR2 ANQGSEA. This CDR3 comprises 11 residues. CDR3 residues: CSVEGQGLQYF. CDR3 DNA sequence: TGCAGCGTTGAAGGCCAGGGGTTGCAGTACTTC.

CDR3 amino acids: CASSFGQGQYEQYF. The CDR3 region has the DNA TGCGCCAGCAGCTTCGGACAGGGTCAATACGAGCAGTACTTC. V gene TRBV5-1 combines with J gene TRBJ2-5, with 8 nucleotides matching TRBD1. The DNA end is more similar to TRBJ2-7, so the J call may be wrong. CDR3 length equals 14 residues. Germline assignment: CDR1 SGHRS and CDR2 YFSETQ.

The chain couples TRBV29-1 to TRBJ2-5; D tentatively reads TRBD1 or TRBD2 (5 bases each). Germline lookup yields CDR1 SQVTM and CDR2 ANQGSEA. V dropped 6 bases and J dropped 2 bases, with 19 bases sitting between them. The CDR3 has 15 residues. The CDR3 protein is CSVQRGSSLQETQYF. The DNA of the CDR3 is TGCAGCGTACAACGGGGCTCGAGCCTACAAGAGACCCAGTACTTC.

There are a few counts of this clonotype. The CDR3 DNA reads TGTGCCAGCAGCCCCACTAGCGGGAGGATGATTGATACGCAGTATTTT. It is translated as CASSPTSGRMIDTQYF. J is TRBJ2-3 and V is TRBV3-1, with 12 bases matching TRBD2. The CDR3 covers 16 residues. Losses at the gene ends were 4 bases for V and 6 bases for J; bases not matched to a gene: 8. Germline lookup yields CDR1 LGHDT and CDR2 YNNKEL (reference sequence).

Only a few counts were recorded for this clonotype. The rearrangement joins TRBV20-1 to TRBJ2-5; 9 bases agree with TRBD1. Looked up from germline, CDR1 is DFQATT and CDR2 is SNEGSKA (reference sequence). The trim removed 6 bases at V and 5 bases at J, leaving 10 bases unmatched. CDR3 length equals 14 residues. CDR3 loop: CSALPGTGIETQYF. In nucleotides, the CDR3 is TGCAGTGCCCTCCCCGGGACAGGGATCGAGACCCAGTACTTC.

This chain links TRBV28 with TRBJ1-2; 9 bases align to TRBD1. The germline CDR1 and CDR2 sequences are MDHEN and SYDVKM. After removal of 9 bases from V and 4 bases from J, the junction contained 12 bases not matched to a gene. This CDR3 region has 15 residues. The CDR3 nucleotides read TGTGCCAGTAGGAACAGGGGGCGAGTCGGCTATGGCTACACCTTC. Protein: CASRNRGRVGYGYTF.

This clonotype has just a few counts. This sequence joins TRBV2 and TRBJ2-1, with D possibly matching TRBD2 (6 bases). Germline CDR1 and CDR2: SNHLY and FYNNEI. V lost 4 bases, J lost 11 bases, and 12 bases lay in between. This CDR3 has 12 amino acids. CDR3 loop: CASSGGGGKQFF. The DNA for the CDR3 is TGTGCCAGCAGTGGAGGTGGGGGGAAGCAGTTCTTC.

The chain has TRBV12-3 or TRBV12-4 and TRBJ2-5, with a tentative D call TRBD2 (6 bases). The CDR3 is 13 residues long. Trimming took off 4 bases at V and 0 bases at J, with 6 bases between the two ends. CDR3 residues: CASSWDYQETQYF. The DNA of the CDR3 is TGTGCCAGCAGTTGGGACTACCAAGAGACCCAGTACTTC.

This clonotype was seen a few times. This chain links TRBV24-1 with TRBJ2-1, with 8 bases fitting TRBD1. Trimming took 4 bases from V and 2 from J; bases not matched to a gene: 6. Germline CDR1 KGHDR, CDR2 SFDVKD. The CDR3 consists of 16 residues. The CDR3 region has the DNA TGTGCCACCAGTGAGCAGACAGGGGCCCCCTACAATGAGCAGTTCTTC. Its translation is CATSEQTGAPYNEQFF.